These T cell receptor beta chains were read from a single sample in a study of T-cell memory formation after mild COVID-19. Using its own MiXCR run on the 5' RACE reads, TCRdb lists one record per CDR3 protein. The sample lists around 50,000 distinct CDR3 sequences, less than 35% occurring once. Sequencing was done on a sample of PBMCs or a T cell subset sorted from them (not recorded which). Every receptor here comes from a man between 18 and 35 years old who had mild COVID-19 (a few samples of this study predate the infection). Cell type and time point are not known. Each CDR3 is given with its conserved first and last residue. D genes are given only for firm matches. Clone size, where shown, is once, few, many, or a class for clones that have expanded.

TRBD2	TRBV4-3	15	TRBJ2-1	.	TGCGCCAGCAGCCAAGATCCGGGGGGCTACAATGAGCAGTTCTTC	CASSQDPGGYNEQFF
.	TRBV4-2	12	TRBJ2-7	.	TGTGCCAGCAGCCAAGCCGGGACGAAGCAGTACTTC	CASSQAGTKQYF
.	TRBV6-5	13	TRBJ1-1	.	TGTGCCAGCAAGCCGAATGGTAACACTGAAGCTTTCTTT	CASKPNGNTEAFF
.	TRBV29-1	12	TRBJ2-5	few	TGCAGCGTACGACACCTCCAAGAGACCCAGTACTTC	CSVRHLQETQYF
TRBD2	TRBV7-9	15	TRBJ2-1	.	TGTGCCAGCAGCTTATGGTCAGGCCAGGGAGGGGAGCAGTTCTTC	CASSLWSGQGGEQFF
TRBD1	TRBV7-2	17	TRBJ2-3	few	TGTGCCAGCAGTTCGCCCCGGGACAGGGGGGACACAGATACGCAGTATTTT	CASSSPRDRGDTDTQYF
.	TRBV4-1	16	TRBJ2-1	.	TGCGCCAGCAGCCCCCTTGACCAGAGCTCCTACAATGAGCAGTTCTTC	CASSPLDQSSYNEQFF
.	TRBV7-9	14	TRBJ1-1	.	TGTGCCAGCAGCTTAGGGGTGCTGGGCACTGAAGCTTTCTTT	CASSLGVLGTEAFF
.	TRBV5-1	13	TRBJ1-1	.	TGCGCCAGCAGCTTGGTCCCGAACACTGAAGCTTTCTTT	CASSLVPNTEAFF
.	TRBV6-6	13	TRBJ1-3	.	TGTGCCAGCAGTCAATTATCTGGAAACACCATATATTTT	CASSQLSGNTIYF
.	TRBV20-1	15	TRBJ1-5	few	TGCAGTGCTAGAGATCACAGGGACCTCAGTCAGCCCCAGCATTTT	CSARDHRDLSQPQHF
TRBD2	TRBV13	17	TRBJ2-3	few	TGTGCCAGCAGCTCGCCCTGGGCGGGGGGGCCCCCAGATACGCAGTATTTT	CASSSPWAGGPPDTQYF
TRBD2	TRBV5-1	16	TRBJ2-3	.	TGCGCCAGCAGCTTGGTACAGCGGGGGGGAGCAGATACGCAGTATTTT	CASSLVQRGGADTQYF
.	TRBV7-8	18	TRBJ2-3	.	TGTGCCAGCAGCTTAGCCGTCGGAGGGACTCTTCGCACAGATACGCAGTATTTT	CASSLAVGGTLRTDTQYF
TRBD1	TRBV7-2	14	TRBJ2-7	.	TGTGCCAGCAGCTCGGGACAGGGGGCCAACGAGCAGTACTTC	CASSSGQGANEQYF
TRBD1	TRBV15	16	TRBJ2-1	.	TGTGCCACCAGCAGAGGACAGGGGCTATGGTTTGGTGAGCAGTTCTTC	CATSRGQGLWFGEQFF